Here is one TCR beta chain with its context. The entry originates in a study of CD8 T cells in Susac syndrome. Trimming left V 4 bases short and J 1 base short, with 10 bases between. Germline CDR1 reads SQVTM; CDR2 reads ANQGSEA. The CDR3 totals 13 residues. Random hexamers were used to reverse transcribe the RNA input (roughly 0.5 to 1 ug). Across 54 Vbeta and 13 Jbeta, immunoSEQ multiplex PCR amplified TCR beta CDR3. TCRdb reprocessed the immunoSEQ multiplex PCR reads with MiXCR, giving one entry per CDR3 protein. Here the sample spans about 300,000 distinct CDR3 sequences, 65% to 90% being singletons.

The sample consisted of CD8+ T cells from PBMCs. The clonotype originates from a human donor with multiple sclerosis. The chain carries TRBV29-1 and TRBJ1-1; D ambiguous. This CDR3 is CSVGVKWNTEAFF. The CDR3 DNA sequence: TGCAGCGTTGGCGTTAAATGGAACACTGAAGCTTTCTTT.